One T cell receptor beta chain is described in this entry. These data are taken from a study of T-cell memory formation after mild COVID-19. TCR alpha and TCR beta cDNA libraries carrying sample barcodes and UMIs were produced by 5'RACE using constant-segment primers. TCRdb passed the 5' RACE reads through MiXCR, listing each CDR3 protein once. The profile shows about 200,000 distinct CDR3 sequences, over 9% of them singletons. This TCR was sampled from a man younger than 35 who had mild COVID-19 (a few samples of this study predate the infection). Cell type and time point are not known. The source material was PBMCs or a T cell subset sorted from them (not recorded which).

CDR3 bases: TGTGCCAGCAGTGAATGGGGCCCGAACACCGGGGAGCTGTTTTTT. Its protein is CASSEWGPNTGELFF. The chain is built from TRBV2 and TRBJ2-2; D may be TRBD1 (5 bases). CDR3 length equals 15 residues. The germline V gene has CDR1 SNHLY and CDR2 FYNNEI. V was pared by 2 bases and J by 0 bases, with 7 bases between.